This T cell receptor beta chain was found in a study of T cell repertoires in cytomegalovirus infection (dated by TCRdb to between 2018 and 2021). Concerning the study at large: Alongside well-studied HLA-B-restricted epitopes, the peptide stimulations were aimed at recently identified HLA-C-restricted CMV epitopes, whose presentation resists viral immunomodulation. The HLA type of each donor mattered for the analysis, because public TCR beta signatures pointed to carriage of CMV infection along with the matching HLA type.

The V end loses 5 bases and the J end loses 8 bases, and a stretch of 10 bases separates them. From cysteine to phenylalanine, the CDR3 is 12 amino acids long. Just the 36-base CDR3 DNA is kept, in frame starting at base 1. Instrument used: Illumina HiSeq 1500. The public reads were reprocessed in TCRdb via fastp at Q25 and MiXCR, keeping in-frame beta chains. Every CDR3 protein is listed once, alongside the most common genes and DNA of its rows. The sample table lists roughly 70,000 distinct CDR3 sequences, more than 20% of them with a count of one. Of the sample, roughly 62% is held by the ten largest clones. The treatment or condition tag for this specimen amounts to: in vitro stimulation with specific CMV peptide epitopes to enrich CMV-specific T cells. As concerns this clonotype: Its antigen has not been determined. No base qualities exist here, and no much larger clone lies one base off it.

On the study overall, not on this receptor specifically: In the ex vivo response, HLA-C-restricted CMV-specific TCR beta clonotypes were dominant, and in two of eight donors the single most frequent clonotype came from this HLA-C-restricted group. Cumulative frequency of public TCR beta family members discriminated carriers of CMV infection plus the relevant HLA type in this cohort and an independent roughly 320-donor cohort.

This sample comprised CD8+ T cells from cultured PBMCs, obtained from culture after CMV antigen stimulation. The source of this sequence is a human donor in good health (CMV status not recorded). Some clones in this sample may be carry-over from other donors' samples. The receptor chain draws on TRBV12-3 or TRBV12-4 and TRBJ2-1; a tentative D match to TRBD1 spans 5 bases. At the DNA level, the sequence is TGTGCCAGCAGTCCCCAGGGATATGAGCAGTTCTTC. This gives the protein CASSPQGYEQFF.